This T cell receptor beta chain was sequenced during a study of radiation and T cells in renal cell carcinoma. As to time point: baseline pretreatment blood. Treatment: 15 Gy SBRT to primary tumor, nephrectomy 4 weeks later. After SBRT, blood was collected at 2 and 4 weeks, plus baseline. Remarks on this clone: What it binds is not known.

Clones were sequenced by immunoSEQ multiplex PCR, and TCRdb holds only the in-frame ones, with some missing. The sample includes around 140,000 clones, about nine tenths of them seen just once. V was pared by 5 bases and J by 0 bases, with 14 bases between. CDR3 length equals 15 residues. CDR1 and CDR2 (germline): MNHEY, SMNVEV (reference sequence). Study-wide points: No pretreatment tumor biopsies were available for baseline clonotypes.

The TCR comes from a woman aged 70-85 years with renal cell carcinoma. Sequenced material: blood, taken from a patient whose treatment included radiotherapy and nephrectomy. V usage is TRBV27 and J usage is TRBJ2-7; D might be TRBD1 (7 bases). The CDR3 protein is CASSPQGGLSYEQYF. The CDR3 DNA reads as TGTGCCAGCAGTCCCCAGGGGGGACTCTCCTACGAGCAGTACTTC.